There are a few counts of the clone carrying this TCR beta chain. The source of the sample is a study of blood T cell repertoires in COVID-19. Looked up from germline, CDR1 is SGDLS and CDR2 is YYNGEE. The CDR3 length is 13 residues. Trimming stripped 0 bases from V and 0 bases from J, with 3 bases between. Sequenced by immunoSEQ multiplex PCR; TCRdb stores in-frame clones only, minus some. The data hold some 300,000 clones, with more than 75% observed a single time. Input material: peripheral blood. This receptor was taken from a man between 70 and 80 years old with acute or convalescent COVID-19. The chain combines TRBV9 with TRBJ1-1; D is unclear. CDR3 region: CASSVAVNTEAFF. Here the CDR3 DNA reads TGTGCCAGCAGCGTAGCAGTGAACACTGAAGCTTTCTTT.